This T cell receptor beta chain was identified in a study of blood T cell repertoires in COVID-19. Deletions cut 8 bases from V and 8 bases from J, with 18 bases between. Germline V lookup: CDR1 LNHDA, CDR2 SQIVND (reference sequence). The CDR3 length is 13 residues. TCRdb's table, derived via immunoSEQ multiplex PCR, lists solely in-frame clones and lacks some. Of about 190,000 clones listed, roughly 88% are singletons. This sequence was found in a middle-aged woman who had recovered from COVID-19. V gene TRBV19 combines with J gene TRBJ1-1; a weak D match, TRBD1 (6 bases). Sequenced: peripheral blood. CDR3 residues: CASFLQGYPEAFF. The CDR3 nucleotides read TGTGCCAGTTTCCTACAGGGTTATCCCGAAGCTTTCTTT.